Here is one T cell receptor (beta chain) with its context. Per the germline V gene, CDR1 is SGHRS and CDR2 is YFSETQ. The CDR3 consists of 14 residues. Trimming pared 0 bases from V and 1 base from J, leaving 7 bases between. This sample was taken from a study of blood T cell repertoires in COVID-19. Study overall: Specimens from acute and convalescent COVID-19 originated in the United States, Italy and Spain. PBMCs, B-cell-depleted T cells, or T cells provided the cDNA or gDNA that made up the material.

Methods used by the authors: Researchers report that nucleated cell counts were estimated from reference gene primer amplification. Here immunoSEQ multiplex PCR was the method, and the copy in TCRdb shows in-frame clones only, minus some. Clone size and the V and J calls come from that table; the DNA yielded D and trimming. The data contain more than 200,000 clones, 86% of them singletons. The sample comprised peripheral blood. The V gene is TRBV5-1, the J gene TRBJ1-1; D perhaps matches TRBD1 (6 bases). This sequence was found in a man aged 30 to 45 with active or convalescent COVID-19. CDR3 DNA sequence: TGCGCCAGCAGCTTGGTGACAGGGAACACTGAAGCTTTCTTT. It translates to CASSLVTGNTEAFF. Variable domain in full (rest from reference TRBV5-1 and TRBJ1-1): KAGVTQTPRYLIKTRGQQVTLSCSPISGHRSVSWYQQTPGQGLQFLFEYFSETQRNKGNFPGRFSGRQFSNSRSEMNVSTLELGDSALYLCASSLVTGNTEAFFGQGTRLTVV.